Shown below are 10 T cell receptor beta chains from a single sample sequenced in a study of tumor-infiltrating lymphocytes in primary liver carcinoma. The source material, 20-30 mg of unsorted bulk tissue, was used to co-extract RNA and DNA. Making TCR beta cDNA involved approximately 480 ng total RNA and a constant-region primer. Three nested multiplex PCR rounds, a slightly modified ARM-PCR, produced the libraries for TCR beta. Amplification in the first two PCR rounds was performed using TRBV1-TRBV30 forward primers and a C-beta reverse primer for approximately 10 cycles each. TCRdb called the multiplex PCR reads again in MiXCR, with one record for every CDR3 protein. The data hold approximately 110,000 distinct CDR3 sequences, with around 80% observed a single time. The specimen was liver tumor tissue from sampling region 3. Noted subset: tumor region T3, left-lateral pole. The source of these receptors is a man in his forties with primary liver carcinoma and hepatitis B virus infection.

Points on this clonotype: Here the CDR3 omits its conserved ending phenylalanine or tryptophan, so a read error is the likely source. CDR3 sequence (DNA): TGTGCCAGTAGCGTGGTACAGTCCTACGAGCAGTACTCC. This codes for CASSVVQSYEQYS. This chain links TRBV11-3 with TRBJ2-7, with D possibly TRBD2 on 5 matching bases. V was shortened by 9 bases and J by 1 base, with 13 bases between the two germline ends. CDR1 is SGHNT and CDR2 is YENEEA in the germline V gene. The CDR3 is 13 amino acids.

On this clonotype itself: At one end the junction does not follow the germline gene, possibly because of a read error. The J gene is TRBJ2-4, the V gene TRBV29-1; a possible D gene is TRBD1 (5 bases). The CDR3 runs 14 residues. Germline values: CDR1 SQVTM, CDR2 ANQGSEA. CDR3 DNA sequence: TGCAGCGTCCTGGTTTTTGGGGCCAAAAACGTTCAGTACTTC. Translating gives CSVLVFGAKNVQYF. Full variable domain (rest looked up from reference TRBV29-1 and TRBJ2-4): SAVISQKPSRDICQRGTSLTIQCQVDSQVTMMFWYRQQPGQSLTLIATANQGSEATYESGFVIDKFPISRPNLTFSTLTVSNMSPEDSSIYLCSVLVFGAKNVQYFGAGTRLSVL.

Comment on this clonotype: The junction departs from the called germline gene at one end, perhaps through a read error. The chain links TRBV9 to TRBJ2-7; D not resolved. Germline V CDR1 and CDR2: SGDLS, YYNGEE. This CDR3 is built from 15 residues. The CDR3 nucleotides are TGTGCCATCAGCGTAGATGTTAGCTCAGCCTACGAGCAGTACTTC. It is translated as CAISVDVSSAYEQYF.

This clonotype was counted a single time. The CDR3 does not end in the conserved phenylalanine or tryptophan, so this is likely a read error. V gene TRBV11-1 combines with J gene TRBJ1-1; D gene uncertain. Germline V gene lookup returns CDR1 SGHAT and CDR2 FQDESV (reference sequence). There are 13 residues in the CDR3. The CDR3 bases are TGTGCCAGTAGCTTAAACCGGAACACCGAAGCTTTCTCT. Translation: CASSLNRNTEAFS.

In the case of this clonotype: Sequence at one end of the junction differs from germline and may be a read error. This chain joins TRBV4-2 and TRBJ2-5; the match to TRBD2 covers 13 bases. The germline V gene has CDR1 LGHNA and CDR2 YNFKEQ. The CDR3 contains 20 residues. The CDR3 here is CASSQESGTSGISPRETHYF. Here the CDR3 DNA reads TGTGCTAGCAGCCAAGAGTCCGGGACTAGCGGGATCTCGCCGCGGGAGACCCACTACTTC.

For this clonotype: One end of the junction varies from germline; a read error may be responsible. The CDR3 loop reads CAFSPGQCQSYGYIF. The CDR3 nucleotides are TGTGCCTTCAGCCCGGGACAGTGTCAAAGCTATGGCTACATCTTC. The rearrangement joins TRBV11-1 to TRBJ1-2; 7 bases fit TRBD1. The germline gives CDR1 SGHAT, CDR2 FQDESV (reference sequence). The CDR3 consists of 15 residues.

A word on this clonotype: Germline and junction disagree at one end, which may indicate a read error. V usage is TRBV5-8 and J usage is TRBJ1-1; D is unresolved. This CDR3 has 18 amino acids. Germline CDR1 SGHTS, CDR2 YDEGEE. DNA for the CDR3: TGTGTCAGCAGCTCCTCAGACACCCTGAGAAGTTCGAACACTGAAGCTTTCTTT. Translated, it gives CVSSSSDTLRSSNTEAFF.

The rearrangement joins TRBV11-2 to TRBJ2-1; 15 nucleotides agree with TRBD2. Germline V gene lookup returns CDR1 SGHAT and CDR2 FQNNGV. The CDR3 is 19 amino acids. The V gene end was trimmed by 5 bases and the J gene end by 12 bases; junction bases not matched to a gene: 20. The CDR3 region has the DNA TGTGCCAGCAGCCAAGATATAGCGGATGGACTAGCGGGAGGGGGCCCGCAGTTCTTC. Translation: CASSQDIADGLAGGGPQFF.

Details on this clonotype: This may come from a read error, since a much larger clone is one base off. This chain connects TRBV5-1 to TRBJ1-2; 9 bases are a match to TRBD1. This CDR3 has 17 residues. Germline assignment: CDR1 SGHRS and CDR2 YFSETQ. For the CDR3, the DNA is TGCGCCTGCAGCTTGGAGTGGGGACAGGGAGAGAACTATGGCTACACCTTC. Translation gives CACSLEWGQGENYGYTF.

About this clonotype: Just one base apart from a much larger clone, this may be a read error. This chain connects TRBV24-1 to TRBJ2-3, with TRBD2 as a possible D gene (6 bases). The CDR3 extends over 16 amino acids. Germline V CDR1 and CDR2: KGHDR, SFDVKD. As DNA, the CDR3 is TGTGCCACCAGTGATTGGTCGGGAGTTAGCATAGATACGCAGTATTTT. It encodes CATSDWSGVSIDTQYF.